Reported below is one T cell receptor beta chain. Its antigen remains unknown. The CDR3 length is 14 residues. Per the germline V gene, CDR1 is MNHEY and CDR2 is SMNVEV (reference sequence). With 6 bases removed from V and 0 bases from J, the gap between germline ends came to 12 bases. MiXCR, applied by TCRdb to the PCR reads, yields one record per CDR3 protein. The sample has 460,000 or so distinct CDR3 sequences, about 26% seen once. The sorting of naive CD8 T cells used the CD8+CD4-CCR7+CD45RA+ phenotype. The source of the sample is a study of molecular identifiers for immune sequencing clone quantification. Whole-study context: In replicates, RNA taken from roughly 20,000 or 100,000 naive CD8 cells was divided five ways, and four portions underwent sequencing. The study, taken as a whole, reports: For effector cells, clones above 20 RNA copies held over 97% of molecules; for naive cells, under 1%.

This TCR came from a human donor in good health. Some libraries in this study had Jurkat cell RNA spiked in. The chain recombines TRBV27 with TRBJ2-7; the D is unclear. Sequencing was done on a sample of naive CD8+ T cells from blood, with Jurkat cell RNA spiked in. Subset of the sample: FACS-sorted CD8+CD4-CCR7+CD45RA+ naive T cells. CDR3 sequence reads: CASSERGFSYEQYF. The CDR3 DNA sequence: TGTGCCAGCAGCGAGAGAGGATTCTCCTACGAGCAGTACTTC.